The 24 T cell receptor beta chains reported below all come from one sample, sequenced in a study of technical replicates of blood from several donors. Some clones are missing from TCRdb's copy, which holds only in-frame ones; the method was immunoSEQ multiplex PCR. The sample holds about 83,000 clones, approximately 96% seen once. The sequencing sample was made of T cells isolated from PBMCs. These TCRs come from a human donor in good health.

The rearrangement joins TRBV25-1 to TRBJ2-7; a possible D gene is TRBD1 (6 bases). Looked up from germline, CDR1 is MGHDK and CDR2 is SYGVNS. V lost 0 bases, J lost 1 base, and 10 bases lay in between. This CDR3 spans 15 amino acids. CDR3 residues: CASSEYGTPSYEQYF. The CDR3 region has the DNA TGTGCCAGCAGTGAATACGGGACACCGTCCTACGAGCAGTACTTC.

The chain joins TRBV30 to TRBJ2-3; TRBD1 matches 7 bases. J was trimmed by 3 bases and V by 5 bases; bases with no gene match: 11. This CDR3 has 15 residues. CDR1 GTSNPN and CDR2 SVGIG come from the germline V gene (reference sequence). CDR3 protein: CAWLRTGLVTDTQYF. The DNA of the CDR3 is TGTGCCTGGTTGCGGACAGGTCTTGTAACAGATACGCAGTATTTT.

The chain recombines TRBV9 with TRBJ1-4; D is ambiguous. Germline assignment: CDR1 SGDLS and CDR2 YYNGEE. V lost 4 bases, J lost 6 bases, and 16 bases lay in between. This CDR3 region has 15 residues. Here the CDR3 reads CASSQEGGMDEKLFF. The CDR3 DNA reads TGTGCCAGCAGCCAAGAGGGCGGGATGGATGAAAAACTGTTTTTT.

V and J are TRBV7-9 and TRBJ2-1, with D maybe TRBD2 (5 bases). Germline V gene sequence: CDR1 SEHNR, CDR2 FQNEAQ (reference sequence). This CDR3 is 16 amino acids long. Trimming stripped 5 bases from V and 0 bases from J, with 14 bases between. CDR3 bases: TGTGCCAGCAGCCTCCCCAGCGGTACCTCCTACAATGAGCAGTTCTTC. Its protein is CASSLPSGTSYNEQFF.

The gene calls are TRBV11-3 and TRBJ1-2; a weak D match, TRBD1 (6 bases). The CDR3 spans 13 residues. Germline CDR1 is SGHNT and CDR2 is YENEEA. Deletions cut 5 bases from V and 4 bases from J, with 11 bases between. The CDR3: CASSTDRFYGYTF. The CDR3, as DNA: TGTGCCAGCAGCACCGACAGGTTCTATGGCTACACCTTC.

The chain has TRBV10-3 and TRBJ2-6, with TRBD2 matching 8 bases. The CDR3 is made up of 18 amino acids. Germline CDR1 is ENHRY and CDR2 is SYGVKD. With V trimmed by 8 bases and J by 2 bases, 14 bases remained unmatched. In DNA, the CDR3 is TGTGCCATCTCAGCGGCGGGAGGAAGGGGGGCTGGGGCCAACGTCCTGACTTTC. It codes for CAISAAGGRGAGANVLTF.

The count of this clone is one. The V gene is TRBV7-9, the J gene TRBJ2-1; D unresolved. With 2 bases removed from V and 4 bases from J, the gap between germline ends came to 15 bases. The V gene's germline CDR1 is SEHNR and CDR2 FQNEAQ (reference sequence). The CDR3 runs 16 residues. The CDR3 nucleotides read TGTGCCAGCAGCTTAACTTCGTCTTCTACGTACAATGAGCAGTTCTTC. Protein sequence: CASSLTSSSTYNEQFF.

V usage is TRBV11-3 and J usage is TRBJ2-1; 9 nucleotides line up with TRBD2. This CDR3 region has 15 residues. Germline assignment: CDR1 SGHNT and CDR2 YENEEA. The V segment lost 1 base and the J segment 8 bases; nucleotides outside the gene matches: 6. In nucleotides, the CDR3 is TGTGCCAGCAGCTTAGCCCGGACTAGCGCCGATGAGCAGTTCTTC. This codes for CASSLARTSADEQFF.

CDR3 DNA: TGTGCCAGCAGCTTAACTCGGGAGGGAAACACTGAAGCTTTCTTT. Translated, it gives CASSLTREGNTEAFF. The chain combines TRBV7-3 with TRBJ1-1; D gene unclear. Between the trimmed V and J ends, which lost 0 bases and 2 bases, there was a span of 10 bases. Germline CDR1 reads SGHTA; CDR2 reads FQGTGA. CDR3 length: 15 residues. Looking up the rest from reference TRBV7-3 and TRBJ1-1 gives the full variable domain: GAGVSQTPSNKVTEKGKYVELRCDPISGHTALYWYRQSLGQGPEFLIYFQGTGAADDSGLPNDRFFAVRPEGSVSTLKIQRTERGDSAVYLCASSLTREGNTEAFFGQGTRLTVV.

The V call is TRBV21-1, the J call TRBJ1-3; TRBD1, the table's D call, was not compared with the DNA. TRBV21-1 is tagged as a pseudogene. The CDR3 spans 16 residues. CDR3 in DNA: TGTGCCAGCAGCTTCCAGGGTGTGCCTTCTGGAAACACCATATATTTT. Its protein product is CASSFQGVPSGNTIYF.

This chain joins TRBV30 and TRBJ1-4; D remains unclear. CDR3 length: 13 residues. The ends were cut back, 7 bases at V and 3 bases at J, with 12 bases in the middle. CDR1 is GTSNPN and CDR2 is SVGIG in the germline V gene (reference sequence). CDR3 nucleotides: TGTGCCTACGCGACCGCGGCTAATGAAAAACTGTTTTTT. Translated, it gives CAYATAANEKLFF.

The chain carries TRBV2 and TRBJ1-2; D ambiguous. V dropped 8 bases and J dropped 8 bases, with 12 bases sitting between them. Germline CDR1 reads SNHLY; CDR2 reads FYNNEI. The CDR3 is 11 amino acids. The CDR3 is CASGRDKGYTF. CDR3 DNA: TGTGCCAGCGGACGGGATAAGGGCTACACCTTC.

This clone was observed once. V and J are TRBV28 and TRBJ1-3, with 7 bases matching TRBD1. J gave up 0 bases and V 6 bases, and 5 bases lay outside the gene matches. Per the germline V gene, CDR1 is MDHEN and CDR2 is SYDVKM. There are 15 residues in the CDR3. The CDR3 protein is CASSTGEYSGNTIYF. CDR3 nucleotides: TGTGCCAGCAGCACAGGGGAATACTCTGGAAACACCATATATTTT.

The V call is TRBV2, the J call TRBJ1-1; D uncertain. This CDR3 comprises 13 residues. V was trimmed by 2 bases and J by 1 base, leaving 5 bases between them. Germline lookup yields CDR1 SNHLY and CDR2 FYNNEI. The CDR3 DNA is TGTGCCAGCAGTGAATACGGGAACACTGAAGCTTTCTTT. Translating it yields CASSEYGNTEAFF.

The chain is built from TRBV19 and TRBJ2-7; TRBD1 matches at 9 bases. Germline V CDR1 and CDR2: LNHDA, SQIVND (reference sequence). V lost 4 bases to trimming and J lost 5 bases; unmatched junction nucleotides: 6. The CDR3 runs 14 residues. The CDR3 DNA reads as TGTGCCAGTAGTAAGACAGGGGGTCACCACGAGCAGTACTTC. It specifies CASSKTGGHHEQYF.

The rearrangement joins TRBV11-3 to TRBJ2-2, with D unclear. V was trimmed by 4 bases and J by 5 bases, leaving 14 bases between them. CDR1 SGHNT and CDR2 YENEEA come from the germline V gene. The CDR3 runs 15 residues. CDR3 sequence: CASSSTPTGTGELFF. CDR3 DNA: TGTGCCAGCAGCTCGACTCCTACTGGGACCGGGGAGCTGTTTTTT.

This chain joins TRBV29-1 and TRBJ2-1; D perhaps matches TRBD2 (7 bases). CDR3 length: 13 amino acids. Trimming removed 4 bases from V and 7 bases from J, with 14 bases in between. The germline gives CDR1 SQVTM, CDR2 ANQGSEA. CDR3 DNA: TGCAGCGTTGTGCTCGGGGGGCGGAATGAGCAGTTCTTC. Its translation is CSVVLGGRNEQFF.

The chain employs TRBV5-3 and TRBJ1-5; 7 nucleotides match TRBD1. TRBV5-3 counts as an open reading frame of uncertain function. Losses at the gene ends were 4 bases for V and 0 bases for J; bases not matched to a gene: 7. This CDR3 has 16 residues. Here the CDR3 reads CARSPDRLISNQPQHF. In nucleotides, the CDR3 is TGTGCCAGAAGCCCGGACAGGTTGATTAGCAATCAGCCCCAGCATTTT.

A note on this clone: One end of the junction is discordant with germline, which a read error may explain. This sequence joins TRBV2 and TRBJ1-1; 9 bases are shared with TRBD1. This CDR3 contains 15 residues. Germline CDR1 SNHLY, CDR2 FYNNEI. The CDR3 reads CASSEDRGRNTEAFF. DNA for the CDR3: TGTGCCAGTAGTGAGGACAGGGGCCGGAACACTGAAGCTTTCTTT.

The chain has TRBV19 and TRBJ2-1; D is perhaps TRBD2 (5 bases). V gave up 5 bases and J gave up 0 bases, with 23 bases separating them. The germline gives CDR1 LNHDA, CDR2 SQIVND (reference sequence). The CDR3 spans 19 residues. The DNA of the CDR3 is TGTGCCAGTAGTCCCTACTTTGGGATAGCGCAGAGCTCCTACAATGAGCAGTTCTTC. It yields the protein CASSPYFGIAQSSYNEQFF.

The rearrangement uses TRBV27 and TRBJ2-7; possible D gene TRBD1, 6 bases. V was trimmed by 1 base and J by 1 base, leaving 17 bases between them. In germline, CDR1 is MNHEY, CDR2 SMNVEV (reference sequence). This CDR3 comprises 17 residues. CDR3: CASSLLVPSQGSYEQYF. DNA for the CDR3: TGTGCCAGCAGTTTATTAGTTCCGAGCCAGGGGTCCTACGAGCAGTACTTC.

The V call is TRBV10-3, the J call TRBJ2-5, with 14 bases aligning to TRBD2. V shed 6 bases and J 2 bases; nucleotides not matched to a gene: 5. Germline V gene data show CDR1 as ENHRY and CDR2 as SYGVKD. The CDR3 runs 16 residues. The chain's CDR3 is CAIRPGLAGVQETQYF. The CDR3 nucleotides read TGTGCCATCAGACCGGGACTAGCGGGAGTTCAAGAGACCCAGTACTTC.

The sample holds one count of this clone. The rearrangement joins TRBV9 to TRBJ2-5; 10 nucleotides align to TRBD2. Germline V lookup: CDR1 SGDLS, CDR2 YYNGEE. This CDR3 spans 14 amino acids. Trimming took 3 bases from V and 5 from J; bases not matched to a gene: 4. The CDR3: CASSASGSGETQYF. The DNA for the CDR3 is TGTGCCAGCAGCGCTAGCGGGAGTGGTGAGACCCAGTACTTC.

The J gene is TRBJ1-2, the V gene TRBV5-6; 7 positions match TRBD1. Trimming removed 5 bases from V and 3 bases from J; junction bases left unmatched: 13. The CDR3 covers 16 residues. The germline V gene encodes CDR1 SGHDT and CDR2 YYEEEE. The DNA for the CDR3 is TGTGCCAGCAGGTCACAACCGGGACAGCAACACTATGGCTACACCTTC. Its translation is CASRSQPGQQHYGYTF.